Shown below are 21 T cell receptor beta chains from a single sample sequenced in a study of T cell responses to AZD1222 COVID-19 vaccine. Profiled with immunoSEQ multiplex PCR; TCRdb holds only in-frame clones, not every one. The data contain approximately 120,000 clones, 85% to 90% of them seen just once; the ten biggest clones take up less than 5.5%. The sample in question was peripheral blood, obtained 28 days after the second AZD1222 dose. These receptors all stem from an adult who received the AZD1222 COVID-19 vaccine.

Here the CDR3 reads CASSPHAMGQVDYTF. CDR3 in DNA: TGTGCCAGCAGCCCCCACGCGATGGGGCAGGTTGACTACACCTTC. The rearrangement joins TRBV14 to TRBJ1-2; a possible D gene is TRBD1 (5 bases). The CDR3 totals 15 residues. V gave up 4 bases and J gave up 10 bases, with 22 bases separating them. Per germline, CDR1 SGHDN and CDR2 FVKESK.

This chain joins TRBV25-1 and TRBJ2-1, with TRBD2 matching 15 bases. Germline lookup yields CDR1 MGHDK and CDR2 SYGVNS. The CDR3 contains 16 residues. V lost 6 bases to trimming and J lost 4 bases; unmatched junction nucleotides: 4. DNA of the CDR3: TGTGCCAGCAGCCGGACTAGCGGGGGGGTTTACAATGAGCAGTTCTTC. It yields the protein CASSRTSGGVYNEQFF.

This chain connects TRBV28 to TRBJ1-4, with TRBD1 identical over 10 bases. CDR3 size: 14 residues. The trim removed 5 bases at V and 8 bases at J, leaving 5 bases unmatched. From germline, CDR1 is MDHEN and CDR2 SYDVKM. The chain's CDR3 is CASSTTGGGEKLFF. The CDR3 DNA reads as TGTGCCAGCAGTACGACAGGGGGCGGGGAAAAACTGTTTTTT.

This clone was seen only once. V and J are TRBV5-4 and TRBJ2-3; TRBD2 agrees at 11 bases. J was trimmed by 2 bases and V by 4 bases; bases with no gene match: 3. Looked up from germline, CDR1 is SGHNT and CDR2 is YYREEE (reference sequence). The CDR3 sequence is 15 residues long. CDR3 in DNA: TGTGCCAGCAGCCTAGCGGGGGGATACACAGATACGCAGTATTTT. Its protein product is CASSLAGGYTDTQYF.

The chain links TRBV6-1 to TRBJ2-5; 9 positions agree with TRBD1. J gave up 3 bases and V 4 bases, and 6 bases lay outside the gene matches. There are 15 residues in the CDR3. Per germline, CDR1 MNHNS and CDR2 SASEGT. In DNA form, the CDR3 reads TGTGCCAGCAGTGGAGCCCGGGACAGGGAAGAGACCCAGTACTTC. Residues: CASSGARDREETQYF.

V usage is TRBV7-9 and J usage is TRBJ1-1; D is undetermined. The CDR3 is made up of 14 amino acids. Trimming shortened V by 5 bases and J by 5 bases, and 15 bases separated the two germline ends. Looked up from germline, CDR1 is SEHNR and CDR2 is FQNEAQ (reference sequence). CDR3 nucleotide sequence: TGTGCCAGCAGCCGGAGAACAGATGGTACTGAAGCTTTCTTT. As protein: CASSRRTDGTEAFF.

The rearrangement uses TRBV5-1 and TRBJ2-7; TRBD1 aligns across 7 bases. The CDR3 consists of 14 residues. In germline, CDR1 is SGHRS, CDR2 YFSETQ. V shed 4 bases, J shed 2 bases, and the junction held 6 bases outside the gene matches. CDR3: CASSAQGETYEQYF. For the CDR3, the DNA is TGCGCCAGCAGCGCTCAGGGGGAGACCTACGAGCAGTACTTC.

The V gene is TRBV15, the J gene TRBJ1-6, with D possibly TRBD1 on 5 matching bases. With 3 bases removed from V and 8 bases from J, the gap between germline ends came to 11 bases. Germline V gives CDR1 LNHNV, CDR2 YYDKDF (reference sequence). This CDR3 comprises 14 residues. CDR3 residues: CATSRGLGDSPLHF. As DNA, the CDR3 is TGTGCCACCAGCAGGGGGTTAGGGGATTCACCCCTCCACTTT.

V gene TRBV7-2 combines with J gene TRBJ1-2, with D tentatively TRBD1 (5 bases). Trimming cost V 2 bases and J 7 bases, with 14 bases left between them. Germline-derived CDR1 and CDR2 are SGHTA and FQGNSA. The CDR3 runs 14 residues. CDR3 sequence (DNA): TGTGCCAGCAGCTTAAATTCGGGGCCCGGTGGCTACACCTTC. Amino acids: CASSLNSGPGGYTF.

The chain couples TRBV7-2 to TRBJ1-5; 7 bases map to TRBD1. Germline V gene data show CDR1 as SGHTA and CDR2 as FQGNSA. The CDR3 runs to 15 residues. Unmatched junction bases numbered 7, after V lost 2 bases and J lost 6 bases. This CDR3 is CASSLSGQEGQPQHF. DNA for the CDR3: TGTGCCAGCAGCTTATCTGGACAGGAGGGTCAGCCCCAGCATTTT. Based on the CDR3 plus reference TRBV7-2 and TRBJ1-5, the full variable domain is GAGVSQSPSNKVTEKGKDVELRCDPISGHTALYWYRQSLGQGLEFLIYFQGNSAPDKSGLPSDRFSAERTGGSVSTLTIQRTQQEDSAVYLCASSLSGQEGQPQHFGDGTRLSIL.

The V call is TRBV5-1, the J call TRBJ2-5; 12 bases map to TRBD1. Germline V gene data show CDR1 as SGHRS and CDR2 as YFSETQ. V shed 7 bases and J 3 bases; nucleotides not matched to a gene: 7. The CDR3 covers 15 residues. CDR3 in amino acids: CASGPGQGAKETQYF. CDR3 sequence (DNA): TGCGCCAGCGGCCCGGGACAGGGGGCCAAAGAGACCCAGTACTTC.

The chain recombines TRBV13 with TRBJ2-2; 13 bases are shared with TRBD2. V was clipped by 5 bases and J by 1 base; unmatched bases: 10. The CDR3 consists of 19 residues. Germline assignment: CDR1 PRHDT and CDR2 FYEKMQ (reference sequence). The CDR3 bases are TGTGCCAGCAGCACAATTCGACTAGCGGGGGGCCTGAACACCGGGGAGCTGTTTTTT. Protein product: CASSTIRLAGGLNTGELFF.

The chain combines TRBV5-1 with TRBJ1-6, with D maybe TRBD1 (5 bases). Trimming stripped 1 base from V and 10 bases from J, with 15 bases between. Germline CDR1 reads SGHRS; CDR2 reads YFSETQ. The CDR3 covers 15 residues. The CDR3 DNA reads as TGCGCCAGCAGCTTGCGGGCAGGGATTGGGTCACCCCTCCACTTT. The encoded protein is CASSLRAGIGSPLHF.

The rearrangement links TRBV10-1 to TRBJ2-7; D gene unclear. CDR1 WNHNN and CDR2 SYGVQD come from the germline V gene (reference sequence). Trimming shortened V by 0 bases and J by 2 bases, and 11 bases separated the two germline ends. CDR3 length: 15 residues. The CDR3 sequence is CASSESSTPAYEQYF. The CDR3 DNA sequence: TGCGCCAGCAGTGAGTCATCGACACCAGCCTACGAGCAGTACTTC.

This chain joins TRBV6-5 and TRBJ1-3; D unresolved. The CDR3 covers 14 residues. In germline, CDR1 is MNHEY, CDR2 SVGAGI. The V end lost 6 bases, the J end lost 0 bases, and 9 bases lay between the germline ends. The CDR3 bases are TGTGCCAGCAGGGCAAAAGGCTCTGGAAACACCATATATTTT. It specifies CASRAKGSGNTIYF.

This chain connects TRBV4-2 to TRBJ2-5, with 7 bases identical to TRBD1. The CDR3 totals 16 residues. Germline trimming cut 4 bases from V and 4 bases from J; bases unmatched to any gene: 12. CDR1 is LGHNA, CDR2 YNFKEQ, per germline. Here the CDR3 DNA reads TGTGCCAGCAGCCGGGTCGAGGGGGCGCCGGGAGAGACCCAGTACTTC. Translating it yields CASSRVEGAPGETQYF.

The chain joins TRBV10-3 to TRBJ2-1; 8 nucleotides align to TRBD2. Trimming removed 8 bases from V and 3 bases from J; junction bases left unmatched: 3. From germline, CDR1 is ENHRY and CDR2 SYGVKD. This CDR3 spans 13 amino acids. CDR3 nucleotide sequence: TGTGCCATCTCAGCGGGGGACTACAATGAGCAGTTCTTC. This codes for CAISAGDYNEQFF.

This clone was recorded only once. This rearrangement joins TRBV10-3 to TRBJ2-7; TRBD1 matches at 7 bases. The CDR3 has 15 residues. Trimming at V came to 3 bases and at J to 0 bases, leaving 5 bases not matched to a gene. Germline lookup yields CDR1 ENHRY and CDR2 SYGVKD. Written as DNA, the CDR3 is TGTGCCATCAGTGATGTGACAGGGAGCTCCTACGAGCAGTACTTC. Its translation is CAISDVTGSSYEQYF.

J is TRBJ1-1 and V is TRBV10-3; D not resolved. Germline values: CDR1 ENHRY, CDR2 SYGVKD. V was pared by 3 bases and J by 1 base, with 6 bases between. The CDR3 consists of 13 residues. This CDR3 is CAISDKGNTEAFF. The CDR3 DNA reads as TGTGCCATCAGTGACAAGGGGAACACTGAAGCTTTCTTT.

This chain uses TRBV5-1 with TRBJ1-2; 7 nucleotides align to TRBD1. The V and J ends lost 0 bases and 5 bases, in that order; junction bases with no gene match: 10. This CDR3 spans 16 amino acids. Germline values: CDR1 SGHRS, CDR2 YFSETQ. CDR3 DNA sequence: TGCGCCAGCAGCTTGGGAATAAAGACAGGGCAGTATGGCTACACCTTC. It encodes CASSLGIKTGQYGYTF.

The chain uses TRBV2 and TRBJ2-1; possible D gene TRBD2, 5 bases. V dropped 8 bases and J dropped 5 bases, with 19 bases sitting between them. Germline values: CDR1 SNHLY, CDR2 FYNNEI. There are 15 residues in the CDR3. The CDR3 loop is CASRNRGLLNNEQFF. CDR3 nucleotide sequence: TGTGCCAGCCGGAATCGTGGACTGTTGAACAATGAGCAGTTCTTC.